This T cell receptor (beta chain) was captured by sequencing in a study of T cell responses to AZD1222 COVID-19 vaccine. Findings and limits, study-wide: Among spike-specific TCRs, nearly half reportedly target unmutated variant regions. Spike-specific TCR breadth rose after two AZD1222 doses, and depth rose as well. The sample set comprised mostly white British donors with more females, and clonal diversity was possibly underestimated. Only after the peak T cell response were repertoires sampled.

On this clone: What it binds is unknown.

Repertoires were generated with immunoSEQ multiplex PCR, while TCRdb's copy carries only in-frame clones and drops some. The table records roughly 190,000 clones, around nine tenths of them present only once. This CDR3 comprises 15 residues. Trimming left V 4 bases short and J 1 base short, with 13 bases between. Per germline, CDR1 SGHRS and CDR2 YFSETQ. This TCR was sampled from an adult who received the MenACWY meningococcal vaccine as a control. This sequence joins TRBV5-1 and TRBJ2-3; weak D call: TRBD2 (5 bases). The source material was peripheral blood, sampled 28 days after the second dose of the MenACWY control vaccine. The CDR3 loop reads CASSGEGRGTDTQYF. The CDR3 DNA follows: TGCGCCAGCAGCGGCGAGGGAAGGGGCACAGATACGCAGTATTTT.